One and the same sample provided the 22 T cell receptor beta chains below, sequenced in a study of response to subunit inactivated influenza vaccine. TCRdb reprocessed the RT-PCR reads with MiXCR, giving one entry per CDR3 protein. This table has about 520,000 distinct CDR3 sequences, approximately 6.9% appearing once. This sample comprised PBMCs from blood, obtained roughly 24 months after vaccination. These receptors were obtained from a man between 50 and 69 years old who received an inactivated influenza vaccine.

This rearrangement joins TRBV6-1 to TRBJ1-1; D unclear. Germline V gene sequence: CDR1 MNHNS, CDR2 SASEGT. The CDR3 has 13 amino acids. Trimming stripped 5 bases from V and 2 bases from J, with 9 bases between. In DNA form, the CDR3 reads TGTGCCAGCAGTACAAGACTAAACACTGAAGCTTTCTTT. Its protein product is CASSTRLNTEAFF.

This clonotype has more than one count but fewer than ten. The J gene is TRBJ2-3, the V gene TRBV6-1; D is perhaps TRBD1 or TRBD2 (6 bases each). The length of the CDR3 is 16 residues. V shed 2 bases and J shed 0 bases, with 12 bases lying between them. Germline loops: CDR1 MNHNS, CDR2 SASEGT. The CDR3 here is CASSEIGGASTDTQYF. CDR3 nucleotides: TGTGCCAGCAGTGAAATCGGGGGCGCTAGCACAGATACGCAGTATTTT.

The table lists this clonotype with a few counts. V and J are TRBV29-1 and TRBJ2-6; D not certain. Trimming cost V 1 base and J 2 bases, with 3 bases left between them. Germline V CDR1 and CDR2: SQVTM, ANQGSEA. The CDR3 spans 13 residues. CDR3 region: CSVEVTGANVLTF. The CDR3 DNA reads as TGCAGCGTTGAAGTCACTGGGGCCAACGTCCTGACTTTC.

The rearrangement links TRBV15 to TRBJ2-5; TRBD1 or TRBD2 may be the D gene (5 bases each). V lost 0 bases and J 5 bases, leaving 10 bases between the germline ends. The CDR3 runs to 14 residues. CDR1 and CDR2 from the germline V gene are LNHNV and YYDKDF (reference sequence). CDR3 protein: CATSRDPGPETQYF. The DNA for the CDR3 is TGTGCCACCAGCAGAGATCCGGGGCCGGAGACCCAGTACTTC.

This chain links TRBV27 with TRBJ2-5, with 12 nucleotides matching TRBD2. Trimming at V came to 4 bases and at J to 7 bases, leaving 7 bases not matched to a gene. The CDR3 loop spans 15 amino acids. Germline V gives CDR1 MNHEY, CDR2 SMNVEV (reference sequence). CDR3 nucleotides: TGTGCCAGCAGTTCCCTAGCGGGGGGGCCGGGGACCCAGTACTTC. Its translation is CASSSLAGGPGTQYF.

In its sample, this clonotype was seen a few times. This rearrangement joins TRBV15 to TRBJ2-3; 9 nucleotides agree with TRBD2. The ends lost 6 bases at V and 3 bases at J; junction bases unmatched: 7. The CDR3 covers 15 residues. From germline, CDR1 is LNHNV and CDR2 YYDKDF (reference sequence). CDR3 sequence: CATRLAGGPTDTQYF. The CDR3 region has the DNA TGTGCCACCAGACTAGCGGGCGGACCGACAGATACGCAGTATTTT.

This clonotype was seen ten or more times. The chain combines TRBV6-5 with TRBJ1-3, with D uncertain. CDR3 length: 15 amino acids. The V gene lost 2 bases and the J gene lost 1 base, with 9 bases spanning the gap. Germline V CDR1 and CDR2: MNHEY, SVGAGI. For the CDR3, the DNA is TGTGCCAGCAGTTACCTGGGCCAGTCTGGAAACACCATATATTTT. Protein: CASSYLGQSGNTIYF.

This clonotype was seen a few times. The chain links TRBV21-1 to TRBJ1-2. TRBV21-1 is tagged as a pseudogene. The CDR3 sequence is 14 residues long. The CDR3 DNA reads as TGTGCCAGCAGCAAAGCCCGAGTTAACTATGGCTACACCTTC. Amino acid sequence: CASSKARVNYGYTF.

The chain joins TRBV27 to TRBJ2-2; tentative D call: TRBD2 (6 bases). The CDR3 spans 14 residues. Germline assignment: CDR1 MNHEY and CDR2 SMNVEV (reference sequence). Trimming removed 10 bases from V and 1 base from J, with 13 bases in between. The chain's CDR3 is CATAGLGNTGELFF. The CDR3 nucleotides read TGTGCCACCGCGGGGTTGGGGAACACCGGGGAGCTGTTTTTT.

With regard to this clonotype: Mismatch with germline at one junction end may stem from a read error. V is TRBV20-1 and J is TRBJ2-5; D is uncertain. The CDR3 consists of 15 residues. From germline, CDR1 is DFQATT and CDR2 SNEGSKA (reference sequence). The CDR3 bases are TGCAGTGCCAGAGTTTTCGGCGGCGGCCGAGAGACCCAGTACTTC. Encoded protein: CSARVFGGGRETQYF.

The V and J genes are TRBV20-1 and TRBJ2-5; TRBD1 agrees at 7 bases. Germline V lookup: CDR1 DFQATT, CDR2 SNEGSKA (reference sequence). V was clipped by 4 bases and J by 0 bases; unmatched bases: 5. The CDR3 is 14 amino acids. The CDR3 DNA reads as TGCAGTGCTAAGGGACAGAGGTACCAAGAGACCCAGTACTTC. Translation gives CSAKGQRYQETQYF.

The rearrangement uses TRBV7-9 and TRBJ2-5, with 8 bases identical to TRBD1. After removal of 3 bases from V and 4 bases from J, the junction contained 7 bases not matched to a gene. This CDR3 is 15 amino acids long. Germline V gene sequence: CDR1 SEHNR, CDR2 FQNEAQ (reference sequence). CDR3 amino acids: CASSFDRGGGETQYF. The CDR3 DNA follows: TGTGCCAGCAGCTTTGACAGGGGTGGAGGAGAGACCCAGTACTTC.

The CDR3: CASSFEAGDNEQFF. The CDR3 bases are TGTGCCAGCAGTTTTGAAGCGGGAGACAATGAGCAGTTCTTC. V and J are TRBV27 and TRBJ2-1; 8 nucleotides line up with TRBD2. The CDR3 has 14 amino acids. Germline CDR1 reads MNHEY; CDR2 reads SMNVEV (reference sequence). V dropped 3 bases and J dropped 5; count of bases not matched to a gene: 3.

This clonotype was found a few times. The rearrangement joins TRBV4-2 to TRBJ2-6, with 7 bases aligning to TRBD1. The germline V gene has CDR1 LGHNA and CDR2 YNFKEQ. The CDR3 has 19 amino acids. Germline trimming cut 4 bases from V and 0 bases from J; bases unmatched to any gene: 12. CDR3 DNA: TGTGCCAGCAGCCCAGCACAGGGACAGTTTCTCTCTGGGGCCAACGTCCTGACTTTC. Its translation: CASSPAQGQFLSGANVLTF.

The V gene is TRBV7-2, the J gene TRBJ1-1; 9 nucleotides line up with TRBD1. Per the germline V gene, CDR1 is SGHTA and CDR2 is FQGNSA. This CDR3 is 16 amino acids long. The ends lost 2 bases at V and 4 bases at J; junction bases unmatched: 8. The CDR3 sequence: CASSLLPDRGATEAFF. For the CDR3, the DNA is TGTGCCAGCAGCTTATTACCGGACAGGGGAGCCACTGAAGCTTTCTTT.

This clonotype was observed many times. This chain joins TRBV6-1 and TRBJ2-3, with D tentatively TRBD2 (6 bases). Trimming pared 6 bases from V and 5 bases from J, leaving 21 bases between. Germline loops: CDR1 MNHNS, CDR2 SASEGT. This CDR3 contains 16 residues. CDR3 residues: CASSLSLALNVDTQYF. CDR3 coding DNA: TGTGCCAGCAGCTTGTCACTAGCCCTAAATGTAGATACGCAGTATTTT.

The chain couples TRBV20-1 to TRBJ2-5, with a tentative D call TRBD2 (5 bases). There are 14 residues in the CDR3. V was shortened by 3 bases and J by 2 bases, with 13 bases between the two germline ends. Germline values: CDR1 DFQATT, CDR2 SNEGSKA (reference sequence). The CDR3, as DNA: TGCAGTGCTAGCGACCTCCGGGGTCAAGAGACCCAGTACTTC. Translation gives CSASDLRGQETQYF.

This clonotype was recorded many times. The chain is built from TRBV20-1 and TRBJ1-2; a weak D match, TRBD1 (5 bases). Germline lookup yields CDR1 DFQATT and CDR2 SNEGSKA (reference sequence). V shed 2 bases and J shed 0 bases, with 10 bases lying between them. CDR3 length equals 14 residues. The CDR3, as DNA: TGCAGTGCTAGACCCCGGGGGACTAACTATGGCTACACCTTC. This sequence encodes CSARPRGTNYGYTF.

This clonotype was counted at least ten times. The rearrangement joins TRBV2 to TRBJ2-1; possible D gene TRBD2, 6 bases. Germline V gene data show CDR1 as SNHLY and CDR2 as FYNNEI. V lost 1 base and J 8 bases, leaving 15 bases between the germline ends. The CDR3 loop spans 15 amino acids. The DNA of the CDR3 is TGTGCCAGCAGTGAAGAGGCGGGGTTTAAGGATGAGCAGTTCTTC. Translation gives CASSEEAGFKDEQFF. Based on the CDR3 plus reference TRBV2 and TRBJ2-1, the full variable domain is EPEVTQTPSHQVTQMGQEVILRCVPISNHLYFYWYRQILGQKVEFLVSFYNNEISEKSEIFDDQFSVERPDGSNFTLKIRSTKLEDSAMYFCASSEEAGFKDEQFFGPGTRLTVL.

The chain couples TRBV7-6 to TRBJ2-3; D is unclear. This CDR3 spans 14 amino acids. V lost 1 base to trimming and J lost 6 bases, with 11 bases between them. CDR1 is SGHVS and CDR2 is FNYEAQ in the germline V gene. The CDR3 DNA reads as TGTGCCAGCAGCTTAGTACCTGCACCCGATACGCAGTATTTT. Its protein product is CASSLVPAPDTQYF.

This clonotype appeared many times. The chain couples TRBV6-1 to TRBJ2-1; possible D gene TRBD1, 6 bases. V was pared by 4 bases and J by 3 bases, with 19 bases between. The CDR3 length is 17 residues. Germline V CDR1 and CDR2: MNHNS, SASEGT. The DNA for the CDR3 is TGTGCCAGCAGTGGAACTACCGGGACACCAAACTACAATGAGCAGTTCTTC. Amino acids: CASSGTTGTPNYNEQFF.

This clonotype was found many times. The gene calls are TRBV7-9 and TRBJ2-3; D unclear. V dropped 6 bases and J dropped 2 bases, with 18 bases sitting between them. The CDR3 sequence is 16 residues long. Per germline, CDR1 SEHNR and CDR2 FQNEAQ (reference sequence). In DNA, the CDR3 is TGTGCCAGCAGGAAACTCAATCCTCGGAACACAGATACGCAGTATTTT. Amino acid sequence: CASRKLNPRNTDTQYF.